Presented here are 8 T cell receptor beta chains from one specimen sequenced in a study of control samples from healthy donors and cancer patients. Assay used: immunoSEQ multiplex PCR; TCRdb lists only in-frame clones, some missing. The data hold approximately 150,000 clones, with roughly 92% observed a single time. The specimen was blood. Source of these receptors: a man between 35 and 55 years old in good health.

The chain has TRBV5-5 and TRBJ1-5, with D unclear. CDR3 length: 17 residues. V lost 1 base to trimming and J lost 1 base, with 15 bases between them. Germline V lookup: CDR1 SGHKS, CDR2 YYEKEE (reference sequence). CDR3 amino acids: CASSLMGLALSNQPQHF. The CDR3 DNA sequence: TGTGCCAGCAGCTTGATGGGGTTGGCGTTGAGCAATCAGCCCCAGCATTTT.

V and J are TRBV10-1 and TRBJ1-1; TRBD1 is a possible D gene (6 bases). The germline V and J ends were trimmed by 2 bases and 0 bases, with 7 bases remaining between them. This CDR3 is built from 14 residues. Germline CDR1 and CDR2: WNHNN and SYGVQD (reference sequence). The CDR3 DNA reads TGCGCCAGCAGTGAGGGACAGTTGAACACTGAAGCTTTCTTT. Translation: CASSEGQLNTEAFF.

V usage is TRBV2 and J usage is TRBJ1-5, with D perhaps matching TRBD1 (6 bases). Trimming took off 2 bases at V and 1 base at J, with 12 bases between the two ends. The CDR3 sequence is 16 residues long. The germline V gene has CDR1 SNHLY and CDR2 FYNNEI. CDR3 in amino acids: CASSEFGRGSNQPQHF. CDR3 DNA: TGTGCCAGCAGTGAATTCGGCAGGGGAAGCAATCAGCCCCAGCATTTT. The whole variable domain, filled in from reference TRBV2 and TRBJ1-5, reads EPEVTQTPSHQVTQMGQEVILRCVPISNHLYFYWYRQILGQKVEFLVSFYNNEISEKSEIFDDQFSVERPDGSNFTLKIRSTKLEDSAMYFCASSEFGRGSNQPQHFGDGTRLSIL.

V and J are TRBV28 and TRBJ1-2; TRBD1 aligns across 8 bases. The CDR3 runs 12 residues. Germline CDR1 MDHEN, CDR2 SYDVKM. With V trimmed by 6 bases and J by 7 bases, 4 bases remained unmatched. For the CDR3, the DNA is TGTGCCAGCAGCCAGGACAGGGCTGGCTACACCTTC. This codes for CASSQDRAGYTF.

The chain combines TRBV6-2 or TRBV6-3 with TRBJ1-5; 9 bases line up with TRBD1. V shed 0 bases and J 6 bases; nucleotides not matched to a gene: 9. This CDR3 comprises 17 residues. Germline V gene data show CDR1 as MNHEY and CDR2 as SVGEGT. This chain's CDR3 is CASSYSKGQGVIQPQHF. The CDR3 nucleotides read TGTGCCAGCAGTTACTCGAAGGGACAGGGTGTAATTCAGCCCCAGCATTTT.

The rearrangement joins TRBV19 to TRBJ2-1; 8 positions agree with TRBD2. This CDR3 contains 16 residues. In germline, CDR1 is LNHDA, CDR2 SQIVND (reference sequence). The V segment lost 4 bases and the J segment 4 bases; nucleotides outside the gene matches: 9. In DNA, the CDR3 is TGTGCCAGTAGTACCCAAGCGGGAGCGGGATACAATGAGCAGTTCTTC. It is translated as CASSTQAGAGYNEQFF.

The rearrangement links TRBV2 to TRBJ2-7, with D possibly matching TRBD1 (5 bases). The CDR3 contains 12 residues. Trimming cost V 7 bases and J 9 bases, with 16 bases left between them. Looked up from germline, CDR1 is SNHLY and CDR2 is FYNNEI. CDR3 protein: CASTARKGRQYF. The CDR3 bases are TGTGCCAGCACTGCCAGGAAGGGGCGGCAGTACTTC.

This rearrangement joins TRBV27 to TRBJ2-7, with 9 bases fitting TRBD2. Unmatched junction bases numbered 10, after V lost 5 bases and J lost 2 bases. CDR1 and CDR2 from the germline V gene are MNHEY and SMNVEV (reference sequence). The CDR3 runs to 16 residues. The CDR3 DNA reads TGTGCCAGCAGTCCGATAGGGACTAGCAACCCCTACGAGCAGTACTTC. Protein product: CASSPIGTSNPYEQYF.